This section outlines one T cell receptor beta chain sequence together with its context. This record comes from a study of shared clonotypes between healthy human individuals. This CDR3 has 20 amino acids. V trimming: 2 bases; J trimming: 0 bases; junction bases outside the gene matches: 16. Selected positively for CCR7 and CD45RO-negative, naive CD8 cells excluded terminally differentiated effector memory CD45RA+ cells. Clones were sequenced by immunoSEQ multiplex PCR, and TCRdb holds only the in-frame ones, with some missing. The profile shows millions of clones, about 95% of them singletons. The receptor was derived from a man aged 18-30 years in good health. Source material: naive CD8+ T cells sorted from blood. This chain uses TRBV23-1 with TRBJ1-5, with TRBD1 identical over 7 bases. TRBV23-1 counts as an open reading frame of uncertain function. CDR3 sequence: CASSQEDRSMANASNQPQHF. CDR3 nucleotides: TGCGCCAGCAGTCAAGAGGACAGGTCAATGGCAAATGCTAGCAATCAGCCCCAGCATTTT.